The T cell receptor beta chain described here comes from a study of metastatic and nonmetastatic thyroid tumors. Study conclusions and caveats: Within blood and tumor, benign nodules reportedly had significantly lower TCR beta diversity than malignant thyroid tumors did.

From germline, CDR1 is LNHNV and CDR2 YYDKDF (reference sequence). The germline V and J ends were trimmed by 3 bases and 1 base, with 13 bases remaining between them. CDR3 length: 15 residues. Every patient underwent thyroid surgery untreated. In the source study's methods: Building a distant-metastasis classifier for papillary thyroid cancer drew on CDR3 differences across clinicopathological groups. TCRdb re-called clones from the PCR reads using MiXCR. These V and J calls are TCRdb output, not the study's own analysis. The repertoire holds 20,000 to 30,000 clones, with 10% to 15% as singletons. This clone was picked up many times. Antigen unknown.

The receptor was derived from a female donor with papillary thyroid cancer or a benign thyroid nodule (not recorded which). Some clones in this sample may be carry-over from other donors' samples. The chain links TRBV15 to TRBJ2-7, with D perhaps TRBD2 (6 bases). Input material: blood. The CDR3 DNA reads TGTGCCACCAGCAGGGCCCGACTAGTTTCCTACGAGCAGTACTTC. Residues: CATSRARLVSYEQYF. Drawing the rest from reference TRBV15 and TRBJ2-7, the complete variable domain is DAMVIQNPRYQVTQFGKPVTLSCSQTLNHNVMYWYQQKSSQAPKLLFHYYDKDFNNEADTPDNFQSRRPNTSFCFLDIRSPGLGDTAMYLCATSRARLVSYEQYFGPGTRLTVT.